The clone carrying this T cell receptor beta chain showed up just a few times. Its antigen is still unknown. This sample stems from a study of identical twins' blood T cells. Study background: Roughly 50 million reads covered about six alpha-chain and about six beta-chain libraries. Study findings and constraints: Each donor's most abundant TCRbeta clonotypes shared more CDR3 sequences with her twin than unrelated donors.

TCRdb called the 5' RACE reads again in MiXCR, with one record for every CDR3 protein. The data contain fewer than 450,000 distinct CDR3 sequences, about 28% of them singletons. This CDR3 region has 16 residues. With 5 bases clipped from V and 5 bases from J, the junction kept 10 bases outside the gene matches. The receptor was isolated from a woman aged 18-49 years in good health. The sequenced sample was PBMCs. V usage is TRBV12-3 or TRBV12-4 and J usage is TRBJ2-3, with 10 bases fitting TRBD2. CDR3 in DNA: TGTGCCAGCAGTACCCGGAGCGGGGGGGATGAAGATACGCAGTATTTT. This translates into CASSTRSGGDEDTQYF.